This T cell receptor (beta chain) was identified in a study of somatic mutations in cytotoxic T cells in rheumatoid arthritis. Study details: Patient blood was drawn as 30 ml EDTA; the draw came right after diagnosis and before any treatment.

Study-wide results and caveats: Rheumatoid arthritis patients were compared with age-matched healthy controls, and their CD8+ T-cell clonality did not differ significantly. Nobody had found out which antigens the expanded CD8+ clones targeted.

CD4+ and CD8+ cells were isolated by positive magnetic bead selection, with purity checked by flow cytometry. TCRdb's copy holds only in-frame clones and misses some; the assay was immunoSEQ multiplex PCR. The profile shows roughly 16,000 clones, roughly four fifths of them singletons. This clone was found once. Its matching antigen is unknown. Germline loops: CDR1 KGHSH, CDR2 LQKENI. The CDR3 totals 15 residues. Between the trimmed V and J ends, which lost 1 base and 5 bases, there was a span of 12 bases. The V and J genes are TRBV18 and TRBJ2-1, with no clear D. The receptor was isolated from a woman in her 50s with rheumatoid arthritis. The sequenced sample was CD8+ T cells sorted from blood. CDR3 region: CASSPHQSWHNEQFF. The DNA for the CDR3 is TGTGCCAGCTCACCACACCAGAGTTGGCACAATGAGCAGTTCTTC. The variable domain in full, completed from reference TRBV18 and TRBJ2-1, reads NAGVMQNPRHLVRRRGQEARLRCSPMKGHSHVYWYRQLPEEGLKFMVYLQKENIIDESGMPKERFSAEFPKEGPSILRIQQVVRGDSAAYFCASSPHQSWHNEQFFGPGTRLTVL.